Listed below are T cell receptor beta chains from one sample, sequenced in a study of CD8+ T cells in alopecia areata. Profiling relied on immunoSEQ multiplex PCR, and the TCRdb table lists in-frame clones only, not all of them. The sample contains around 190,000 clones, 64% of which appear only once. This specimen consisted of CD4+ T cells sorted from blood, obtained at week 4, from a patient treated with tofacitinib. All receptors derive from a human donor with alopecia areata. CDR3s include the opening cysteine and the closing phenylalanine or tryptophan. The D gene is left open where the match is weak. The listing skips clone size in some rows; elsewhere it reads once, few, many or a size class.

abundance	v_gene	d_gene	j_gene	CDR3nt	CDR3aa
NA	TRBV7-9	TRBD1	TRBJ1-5	TGTGCCAGCAGCTTCGGGACAGGGATTCATCAGCCCCAGCATTTT	CASSFGTGIHQPQHF
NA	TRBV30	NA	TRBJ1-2	TGTGCCTGGAGTGACACAGGGCGGCGTGCTGGCTACACCTTC	CAWSDTGRRAGYTF
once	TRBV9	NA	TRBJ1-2	TGTGCCAGCAGCGTGGACCTGGGCGATGGCTACACCTTC	CASSVDLGDGYTF
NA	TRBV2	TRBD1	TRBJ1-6	TGTGCCAGCATCGTGGGACAGCAAAATTCACCCCTCCACTTT	CASIVGQQNSPLHF
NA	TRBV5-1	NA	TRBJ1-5	TGCGCCAGCAGCTTGGTCCCAGACAGCAATCAGCCCCAGCATTTT	CASSLVPDSNQPQHF
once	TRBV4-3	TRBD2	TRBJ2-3	TGCGCCAGCTCCCAACTAGCGGGGTACACAGATACGCAGTATTTT	CASSQLAGYTDTQYF
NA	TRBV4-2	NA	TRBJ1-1	TGTGCCAGCAGCCAAGGAGGTTCGCCGGGCGTCTCTGAAGCTTTCTTT	CASSQGGSPGVSEAFF
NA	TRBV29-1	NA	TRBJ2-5	TGCAGCGTTGTTGTGCGGGGCAAAGAGACCCAGTACTTC	CSVVVRGKETQYF
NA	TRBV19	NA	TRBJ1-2	TGTGCCAGTCGACGGGAGACAGGATGGTATGGCTACACCTTC	CASRRETGWYGYTF
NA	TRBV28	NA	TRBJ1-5	TGTGCCAGCAGTCCAGGGTTAGGTAGAGCGCCCCAGCATTTT	CASSPGLGRAPQHF
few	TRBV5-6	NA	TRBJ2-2	TGTGCCAGCAGCCTGCCGGGGGCGAACACCGGGGAGCTGTTTTTT	CASSLPGANTGELFF
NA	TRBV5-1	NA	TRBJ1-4	TGCGCCAGCAGCTTGGGATACGGGGTTGGTGAAAAACTGTTTTTT	CASSLGYGVGEKLFF
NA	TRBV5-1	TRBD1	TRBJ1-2	TGCGCCAGCAGCTTGGCCCCGACAGGGTCGAAATACACCTTC	CASSLAPTGSKYTF
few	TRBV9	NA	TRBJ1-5	TGTGCCAGCAGCGTAGGCCCCGGGGTTGACCAGCCCCAGCATTTT	CASSVGPGVDQPQHF
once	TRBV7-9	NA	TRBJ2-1	TGTGCCAGCAGTTCTTTCGGGCTTGTCAATGAGCAGTTCTTC	CASSSFGLVNEQFF
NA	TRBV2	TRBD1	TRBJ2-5	TGTGCCAGCAGTGTTAACAGGGGAGAGACCCAGTACTTC	CASSVNRGETQYF
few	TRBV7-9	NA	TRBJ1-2	TGTGCCAGCAGCTTAGCGGCAGTACCGTATGGCTACACCTTC	CASSLAAVPYGYTF
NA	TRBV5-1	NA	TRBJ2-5	TGCGCCAGCAGCTTGGCGGCAGGAGCACAAGAGACCCAGTACTTC	CASSLAAGAQETQYF
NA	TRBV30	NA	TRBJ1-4	TGTGCCTGGGCCACAGGGAATCATAGAGAAAAACTGTTTTTT	CAWATGNHREKLFF
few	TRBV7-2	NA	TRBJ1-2	TGTGCCAGCAGCTTAAACCCGGTGGCGGGTTATGGCTACACCTTC	CASSLNPVAGYGYTF
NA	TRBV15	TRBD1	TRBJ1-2	TGTGCCACCAGCAGATCGTCCCAGGGGGTCTATGGCTACACCTTC	CATSRSSQGVYGYTF
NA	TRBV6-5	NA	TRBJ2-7	TGTGCCAGCATCAGGGGATCCTACGAGCAGTACTTC	CASIRGSYEQYF